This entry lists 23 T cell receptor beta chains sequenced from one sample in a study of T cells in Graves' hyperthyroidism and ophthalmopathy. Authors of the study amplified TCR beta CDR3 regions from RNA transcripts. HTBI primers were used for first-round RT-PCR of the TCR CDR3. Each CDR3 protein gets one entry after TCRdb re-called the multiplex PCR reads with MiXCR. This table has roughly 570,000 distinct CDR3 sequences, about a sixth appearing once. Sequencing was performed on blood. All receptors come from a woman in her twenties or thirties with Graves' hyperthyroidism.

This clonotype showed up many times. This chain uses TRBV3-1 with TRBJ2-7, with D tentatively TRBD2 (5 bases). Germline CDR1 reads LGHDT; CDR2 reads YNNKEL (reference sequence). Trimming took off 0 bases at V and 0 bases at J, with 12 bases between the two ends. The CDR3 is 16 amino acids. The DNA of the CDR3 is TGTGCCAGCAGCCAAGAGGGGAGCTGGAGCTCCTACGAGCAGTACTTC. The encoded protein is CASSQEGSWSSYEQYF.

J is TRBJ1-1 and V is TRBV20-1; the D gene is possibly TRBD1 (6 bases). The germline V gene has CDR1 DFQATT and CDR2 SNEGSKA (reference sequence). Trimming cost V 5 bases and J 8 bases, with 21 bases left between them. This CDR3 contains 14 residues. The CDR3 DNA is TGCAGTGCTCTAATCTTACAGGGAATTACCGAAGCTTTCTTT. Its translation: CSALILQGITEAFF.

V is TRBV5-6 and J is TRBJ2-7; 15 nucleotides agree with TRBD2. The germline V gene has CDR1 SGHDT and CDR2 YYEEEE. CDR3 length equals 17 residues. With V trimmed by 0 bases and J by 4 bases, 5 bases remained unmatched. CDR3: CASSLGAGLAGGYEQYF. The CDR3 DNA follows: TGTGCCAGCAGCTTGGGGGCGGGACTAGCGGGAGGTTACGAGCAGTACTTC.

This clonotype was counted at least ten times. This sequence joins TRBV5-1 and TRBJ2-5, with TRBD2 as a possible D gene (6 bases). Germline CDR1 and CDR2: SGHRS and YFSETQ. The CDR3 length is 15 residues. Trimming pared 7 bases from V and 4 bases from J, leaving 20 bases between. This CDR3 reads CASVEGAGPRETQYF. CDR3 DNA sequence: TGCGCCAGCGTGGAGGGCGCAGGGCCAAGAGAGACCCAGTACTTC. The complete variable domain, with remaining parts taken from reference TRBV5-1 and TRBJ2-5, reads KAGVTQTPRYLIKTRGQQVTLSCSPISGHRSVSWYQQTPGQGLQFLFEYFSETQRNKGNFPGRFSGRQFSNSRSEMNVSTLELGDSALYLCASVEGAGPRETQYFGPGTRLLVL.

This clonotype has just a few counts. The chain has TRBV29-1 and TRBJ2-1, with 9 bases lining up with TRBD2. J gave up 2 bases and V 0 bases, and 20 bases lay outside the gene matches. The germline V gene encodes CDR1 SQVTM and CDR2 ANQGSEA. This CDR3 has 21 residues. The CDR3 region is CSVEDRPLAGHDLRAYNEQFF. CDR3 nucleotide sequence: TGCAGCGTTGAAGATAGGCCACTAGCGGGTCACGACCTTCGGGCCTACAATGAGCAGTTCTTC.

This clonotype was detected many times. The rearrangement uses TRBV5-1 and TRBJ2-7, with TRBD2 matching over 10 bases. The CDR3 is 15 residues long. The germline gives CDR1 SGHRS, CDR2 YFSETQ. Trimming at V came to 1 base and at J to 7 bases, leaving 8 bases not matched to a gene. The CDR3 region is CASSLKASGSGEQYF. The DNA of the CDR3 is TGCGCCAGCAGCTTGAAAGCTAGCGGGAGTGGGGAGCAGTACTTC. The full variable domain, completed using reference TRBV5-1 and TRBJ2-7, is KAGVTQTPRYLIKTRGQQVTLSCSPISGHRSVSWYQQTPGQGLQFLFEYFSETQRNKGNFPGRFSGRQFSNSRSEMNVSTLELGDSALYLCASSLKASGSGEQYFGPGTRLTVT.

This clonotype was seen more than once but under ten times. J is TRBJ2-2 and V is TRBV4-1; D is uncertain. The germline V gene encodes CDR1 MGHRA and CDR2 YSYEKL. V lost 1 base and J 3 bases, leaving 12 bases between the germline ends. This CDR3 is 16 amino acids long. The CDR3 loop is CASSQGNIADTGELFF. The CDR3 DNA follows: TGCGCCAGCAGCCAAGGAAACATTGCGGACACCGGGGAGCTGTTTTTT.

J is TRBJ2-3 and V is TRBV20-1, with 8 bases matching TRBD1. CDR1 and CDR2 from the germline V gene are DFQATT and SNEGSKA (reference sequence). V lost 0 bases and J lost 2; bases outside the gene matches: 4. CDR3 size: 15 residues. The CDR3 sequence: CSARDWTGNTDTQYF. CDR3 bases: TGCAGTGCTAGAGATTGGACAGGGAACACAGATACGCAGTATTTT.

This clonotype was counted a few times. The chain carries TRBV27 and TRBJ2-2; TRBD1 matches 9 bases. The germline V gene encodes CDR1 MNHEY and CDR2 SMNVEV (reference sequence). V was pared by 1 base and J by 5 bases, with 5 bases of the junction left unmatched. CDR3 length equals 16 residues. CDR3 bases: TGTGCCAGCAGTTTATTCGACAGGGGGGGGACCGGGGAGCTGTTTTTT. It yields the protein CASSLFDRGGTGELFF.

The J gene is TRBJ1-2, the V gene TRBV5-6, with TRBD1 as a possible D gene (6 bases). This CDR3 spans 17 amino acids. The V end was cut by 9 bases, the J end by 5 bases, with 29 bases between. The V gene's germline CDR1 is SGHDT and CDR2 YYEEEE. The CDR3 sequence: CAIRIRPKDRRTYGYTF. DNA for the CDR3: TGTGCCATCAGGATCCGCCCCAAGGACAGACGAACTTATGGCTACACCTTC.

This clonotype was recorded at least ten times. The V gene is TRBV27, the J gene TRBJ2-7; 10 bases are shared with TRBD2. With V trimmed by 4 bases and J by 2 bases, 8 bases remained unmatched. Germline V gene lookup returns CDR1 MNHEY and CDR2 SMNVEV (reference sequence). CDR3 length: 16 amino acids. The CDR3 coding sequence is TGTGCCAGCAGTTCCACCCCTCTAGCGGGAGCCTACGAGCAGTACTTC. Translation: CASSSTPLAGAYEQYF.

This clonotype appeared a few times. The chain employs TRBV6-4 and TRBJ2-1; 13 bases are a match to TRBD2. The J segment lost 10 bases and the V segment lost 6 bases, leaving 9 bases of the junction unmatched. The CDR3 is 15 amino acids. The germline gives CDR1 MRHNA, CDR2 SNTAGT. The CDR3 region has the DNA TGTGCCAGCAGCCCCGGGACTAGCGGGACAAAGGAGCAGTTCTTC. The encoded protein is CASSPGTSGTKEQFF.

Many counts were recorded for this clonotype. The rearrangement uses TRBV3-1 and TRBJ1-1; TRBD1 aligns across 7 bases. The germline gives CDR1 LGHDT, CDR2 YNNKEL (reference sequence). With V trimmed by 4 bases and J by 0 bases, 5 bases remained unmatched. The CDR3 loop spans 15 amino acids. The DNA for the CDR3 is TGTGCCAGCAGCCGTTTCGGGACAGTGAACACTGAAGCTTTCTTT. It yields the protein CASSRFGTVNTEAFF. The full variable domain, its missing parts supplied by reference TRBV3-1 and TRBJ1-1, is DTAVSQTPKYLVTQMGNDKSIKCEQNLGHDTMYWYKQDSKKFLKIMFSYNNKELIINETVPNRFSPKSPDKAHLNLHINSLELGDSAVYFCASSRFGTVNTEAFFGQGTRLTVV.

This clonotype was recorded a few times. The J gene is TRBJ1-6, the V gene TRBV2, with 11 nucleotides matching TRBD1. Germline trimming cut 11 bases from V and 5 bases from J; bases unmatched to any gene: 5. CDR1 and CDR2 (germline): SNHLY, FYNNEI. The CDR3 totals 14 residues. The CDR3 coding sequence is TGTGCCGGAGGACAGGGGGCCAATAATTCACCCCTCCACTTT. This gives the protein CAGGQGANNSPLHF.

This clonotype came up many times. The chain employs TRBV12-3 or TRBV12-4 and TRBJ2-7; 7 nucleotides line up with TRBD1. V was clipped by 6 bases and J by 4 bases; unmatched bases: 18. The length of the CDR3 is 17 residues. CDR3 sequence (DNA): TGTGCCAGCAGCCCAACCACGGCCCGGGACAGAGGATACGAGCAGTACTTC. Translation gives CASSPTTARDRGYEQYF.

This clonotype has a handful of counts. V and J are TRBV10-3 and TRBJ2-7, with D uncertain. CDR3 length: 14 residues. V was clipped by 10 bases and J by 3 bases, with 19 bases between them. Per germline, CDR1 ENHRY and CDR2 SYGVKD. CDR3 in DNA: TGTGCCACCACGCCCCGCGGAGAAATCTACGAGCAGTACTTC. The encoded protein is CATTPRGEIYEQYF.

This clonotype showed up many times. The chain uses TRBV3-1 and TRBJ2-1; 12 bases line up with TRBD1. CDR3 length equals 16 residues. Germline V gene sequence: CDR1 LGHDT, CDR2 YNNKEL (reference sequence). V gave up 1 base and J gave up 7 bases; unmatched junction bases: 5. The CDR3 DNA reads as TGTGCCAGCAGCCAAGCCGGGACAGGGGGCTGGAATGAGCAGTTCTTC. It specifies CASSQAGTGGWNEQFF.

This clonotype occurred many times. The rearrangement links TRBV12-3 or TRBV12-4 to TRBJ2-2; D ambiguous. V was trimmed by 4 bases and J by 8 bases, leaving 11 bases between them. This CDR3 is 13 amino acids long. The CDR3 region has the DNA TGTGCCAGCAGTTCCCCCTTTTTAGGGGAGCTGTTTTTT. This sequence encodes CASSSPFLGELFF.

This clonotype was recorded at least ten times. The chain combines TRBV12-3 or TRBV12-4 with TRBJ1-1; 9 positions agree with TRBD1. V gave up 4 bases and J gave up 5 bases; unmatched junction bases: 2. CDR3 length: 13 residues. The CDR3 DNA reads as TGTGCCAGCAGTTGGACAGGGGATACTGAAGCTTTCTTT. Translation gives CASSWTGDTEAFF.

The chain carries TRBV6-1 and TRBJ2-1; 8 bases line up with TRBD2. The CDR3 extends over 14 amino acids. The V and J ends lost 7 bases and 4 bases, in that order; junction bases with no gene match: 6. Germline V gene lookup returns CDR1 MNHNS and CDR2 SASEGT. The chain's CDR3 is CASTSGSFYNEQFF. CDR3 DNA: TGTGCCAGCACGAGCGGGAGTTTTTACAATGAGCAGTTCTTC.

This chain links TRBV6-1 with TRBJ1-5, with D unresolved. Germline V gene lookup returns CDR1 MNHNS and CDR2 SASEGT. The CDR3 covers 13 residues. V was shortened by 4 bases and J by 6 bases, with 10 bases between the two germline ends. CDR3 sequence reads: CASSGARSQPQHF. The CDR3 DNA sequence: TGTGCCAGCAGTGGTGCCAGGAGTCAGCCCCAGCATTTT.

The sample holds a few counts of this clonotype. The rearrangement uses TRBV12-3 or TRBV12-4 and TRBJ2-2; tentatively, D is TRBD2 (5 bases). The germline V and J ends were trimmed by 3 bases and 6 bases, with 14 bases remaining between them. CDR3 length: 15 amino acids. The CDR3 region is CASSLPLAGAGELFF. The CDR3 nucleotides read TGTGCCAGCAGTTTGCCTCTAGCTGGCGCCGGGGAGCTGTTTTTT.

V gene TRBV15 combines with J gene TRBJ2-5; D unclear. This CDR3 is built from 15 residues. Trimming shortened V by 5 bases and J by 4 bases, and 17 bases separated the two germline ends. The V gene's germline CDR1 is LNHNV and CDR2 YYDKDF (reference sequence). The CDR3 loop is CATSVNYRTLETQYF. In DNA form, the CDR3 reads TGTGCCACCAGCGTGAATTATCGGACGTTAGAGACCCAGTACTTC. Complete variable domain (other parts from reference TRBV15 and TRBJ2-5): DAMVIQNPRYQVTQFGKPVTLSCSQTLNHNVMYWYQQKSSQAPKLLFHYYDKDFNNEADTPDNFQSRRPNTSFCFLDIRSPGLGDTAMYLCATSVNYRTLETQYFGPGTRLLVL.